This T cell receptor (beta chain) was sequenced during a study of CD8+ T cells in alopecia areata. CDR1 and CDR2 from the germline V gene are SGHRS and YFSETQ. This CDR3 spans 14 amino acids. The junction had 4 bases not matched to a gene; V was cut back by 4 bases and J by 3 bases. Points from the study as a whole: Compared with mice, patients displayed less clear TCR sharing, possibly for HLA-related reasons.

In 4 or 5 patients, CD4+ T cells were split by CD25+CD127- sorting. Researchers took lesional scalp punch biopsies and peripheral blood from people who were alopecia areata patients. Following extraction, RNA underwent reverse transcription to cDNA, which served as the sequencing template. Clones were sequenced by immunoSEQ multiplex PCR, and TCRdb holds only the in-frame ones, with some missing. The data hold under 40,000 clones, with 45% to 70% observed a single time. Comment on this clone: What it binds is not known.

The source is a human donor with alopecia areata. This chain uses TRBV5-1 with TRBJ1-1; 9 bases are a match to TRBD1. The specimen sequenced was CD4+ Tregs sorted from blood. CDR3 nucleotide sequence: TGCGCCAGCAGCCCAGGGGACAGGGACACTGAAGCTTTCTTT. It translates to CASSPGDRDTEAFF.